What follows are 28 T cell receptor beta chains derived from one specimen sequenced in a study of T cells after somatic rescue of genetic block (dated by TCRdb to between 2020 and 2021). The receptor library was made with the immunoSEQ multiplex PCR assay. TCRdb stores this immuneACCESS table with in-frame sequences only. Part of the clones is absent; in the studies checked, under half of the shortfall reflects unresolved V genes, and no reason is known for the rest. The table for this sample lists tens of thousands of clones; approximately 96% of them were counted only once. Clones ranked in the top ten supply roughly 0.074% of the sample. Sequencing was carried out using peripheral blood mononuclear cells (PBMCs). The receptors derive from a child under three years old.

The rearrangement uses TRBV7-2 and TRBJ2-7; D remains ambiguous. Per germline, CDR1 SGHTA and CDR2 FQGNSA. V gave up 2 bases and J gave up 4 bases, with 3 bases separating them. This CDR3 region has 11 residues. The CDR3 loop reads CASSLKYEQYF. Here the CDR3 DNA reads TGTGCCAGCAGCTTAAAGTACGAGCAGTACTTC. The full variable domain, rest sourced from reference TRBV7-2 and TRBJ2-7, is GAGVSQSPSNKVTEKGKDVELRCDPISGHTALYWYRQSLGQGLEFLIYFQGNSAPDKSGLPSDRFSAERTGGSVSTLTIQRTQQEDSAVYLCASSLKYEQYFGPGTRLTVT.

The V and J genes are TRBV5-4 and TRBJ2-3, with D tentatively TRBD1 (5 bases). The CDR3 extends over 13 amino acids. Germline CDR1 reads SGHNT; CDR2 reads YYREEE (reference sequence). V was trimmed by 3 bases and J by 7 bases, leaving 12 bases between them. CDR3 coding DNA: TGTGCCAGCAGCTGGTCAGGGTCATATACGCAGTATTTT. Protein product: CASSWSGSYTQYF. Complete variable domain (other parts from reference TRBV5-4 and TRBJ2-3): ETGVTQSPTHLIKTRGQQVTLRCSSQSGHNTVSWYQQALGQGPQFIFQYYREEENGRGNFPPRFSGLQFPNYSSELNVNALELDDSALYLCASSWSGSYTQYFGPGTRLTVL.

The chain joins TRBV7-2 to TRBJ2-1, with 14 bases identical to TRBD2. This CDR3 comprises 18 residues. The V gene's germline CDR1 is SGHTA and CDR2 FQGNSA. The trim removed 4 bases at V and 7 bases at J, leaving 12 bases unmatched. CDR3 amino acids: CASSSKLAGTSGRNEQFF. Written as DNA, the CDR3 is TGTGCCAGCAGCTCCAAGCTGGCCGGGACTAGCGGGAGAAATGAGCAGTTCTTC.

The chain uses TRBV10-3 and TRBJ1-3; D possibly corresponds to TRBD1 (5 bases). This CDR3 has 15 amino acids. Looked up from germline, CDR1 is ENHRY and CDR2 is SYGVKD. V lost 0 bases and J 3 bases, leaving 9 bases between the germline ends. CDR3 in amino acids: CAISESQGFGNTIYF. In nucleotides, the CDR3 is TGTGCCATCAGTGAGTCGCAGGGTTTTGGAAACACCATATATTTT.

The rearrangement joins TRBV4-1 to TRBJ2-5; D call uncertain. V was shortened by 6 bases and J by 1 base, with 12 bases between the two germline ends. The CDR3 consists of 14 residues. CDR1 is MGHRA, CDR2 YSYEKL, per germline. The CDR3 DNA reads TGCGCCAGCAGACAAACAGACTTCCAAGAGACCCAGTACTTC. Its protein product is CASRQTDFQETQYF.

This chain links TRBV5-4 with TRBJ1-4; D may be TRBD1 (5 bases). The CDR3 covers 12 residues. Germline values: CDR1 SGHNT, CDR2 YYREEE (reference sequence). V was trimmed by 3 bases and J by 5 bases, leaving 5 bases between them. The CDR3 region is CASSWDNEKLFF. The CDR3 DNA reads as TGTGCCAGCAGCTGGGACAATGAAAAACTGTTTTTT.

J is TRBJ1-5 and V is TRBV28, with D hard to call. This CDR3 is built from 12 residues. Germline CDR1 and CDR2: MDHEN and SYDVKM. Trimming left V 10 bases short and J 2 bases short, with 9 bases between. The CDR3 region has the DNA TGTGCCACCGCCCAGGGCAATCAGCCCCAGCATTTT. Its translation: CATAQGNQPQHF.

V usage is TRBV21-1 and J usage is TRBJ1-5. TRBV21-1 represents a pseudogene. This CDR3 is built from 16 residues. The CDR3 coding sequence is TGTGCCAGCACCCTGAGAAGGTGCTATAGCAATCAGCCCCAGCATTTT. Residues: CASTLRRCYSNQPQHF.

V and J are TRBV6-1 and TRBJ2-7; D not certain. The CDR3 spans 12 residues. The V gene's germline CDR1 is MNHNS and CDR2 SASEGT. V lost 7 bases and J 7 bases, leaving 14 bases between the germline ends. The chain's CDR3 is CASNYRVGEQYF. The CDR3 bases are TGTGCCAGCAATTATAGGGTGGGTGAGCAGTACTTC.

This clone has a single count. Other DNA sequences from this sample encode an identical CDR3 as well. The rearrangement links TRBV29-1 to TRBJ2-1; 9 bases map to TRBD2. Losses at the gene ends were 2 bases for V and 7 bases for J; bases not matched to a gene: 3. Germline V gene data show CDR1 as SQVTM and CDR2 as ANQGSEA. The CDR3 length is 13 residues. CDR3 coding DNA: TGCAGCGTTGAAAGCGGGAGGCGAAATGAGCAGTTCTTC. This encodes CSVESGRRNEQFF.

The genes are TRBV9 and TRBJ1-1; TRBD1 matches 9 bases. Germline CDR1 SGDLS, CDR2 YYNGEE. V gave up 4 bases and J gave up 7 bases; unmatched junction bases: 2. The CDR3 length is 12 residues. For the CDR3, the DNA is TGTGCCAGCAGCCGACAGGGGGGTGAAGCTTTCTTT. Its protein product is CASSRQGGEAFF.

The V and J genes are TRBV6-5 and TRBJ1-2, with a tentative D call TRBD1 (6 bases). The CDR3 is 13 residues long. Trimming pared 7 bases from V and 8 bases from J, leaving 17 bases between. Germline lookup yields CDR1 MNHEY and CDR2 SVGAGI. CDR3 in DNA: TGTGCCAGCACCCCACAGGGTACAGGCGGCTACACCTTC. This encodes CASTPQGTGGYTF.

The rearrangement links TRBV30 to TRBJ2-1; D might be TRBD1 (6 bases). The germline V gene has CDR1 GTSNPN and CDR2 SVGIG (reference sequence). Trimming cost V 7 bases and J 4 bases, with 11 bases left between them. The CDR3 is 12 amino acids. CDR3 bases: TGTGCCTCGGGACATTGGTACAATGAGCAGTTCTTC. Translating it yields CASGHWYNEQFF.

J is TRBJ2-7 and V is TRBV7-2; 8 nucleotides line up with TRBD2. Looked up from germline, CDR1 is SGHTA and CDR2 is FQGNSA. Trimming cost V 0 bases and J 3 bases; bases outside gene matches: 10. This CDR3 has 17 residues. The CDR3 here is CASSLAAPGGLNYEQYF. The DNA of the CDR3 is TGTGCCAGCAGCTTAGCTGCTCCGGGAGGGTTAAACTACGAGCAGTACTTC.

V usage is TRBV5-1 and J usage is TRBJ1-1; tentative D call: TRBD1 (5 bases). CDR1 SGHRS and CDR2 YFSETQ come from the germline V gene. Deletions cut 0 bases from V and 7 bases from J, with 13 bases between. This CDR3 has 14 residues. This chain's CDR3 is CASSLARVGGEAFF. DNA for the CDR3: TGCGCCAGCAGCTTGGCCAGGGTGGGAGGTGAAGCTTTCTTT.

The chain uses TRBV10-3 and TRBJ2-3, with 12 bases fitting TRBD2. The germline gives CDR1 ENHRY, CDR2 SYGVKD. V trimming: 5 bases; J trimming: 5 bases; junction bases outside the gene matches: 2. CDR3 length equals 14 residues. CDR3 nucleotides: TGTGCCATCAGTTTACTAGCGGGAGGAGATACGCAGTATTTT. Encoded protein: CAISLLAGGDTQYF.

The rearrangement uses TRBV28 and TRBJ2-1; 8 nucleotides align to TRBD1. V shed 5 bases and J 0 bases; nucleotides not matched to a gene: 0. In germline, CDR1 is MDHEN, CDR2 SYDVKM. This CDR3 is 14 amino acids long. DNA for the CDR3: TGTGCCAGCAGTACAGGGGGCTCCTACAATGAGCAGTTCTTC. Its translation is CASSTGGSYNEQFF.

The V call is TRBV7-3, the J call TRBJ2-1; D possibly corresponds to TRBD2 (6 bases). This CDR3 contains 13 residues. Germline assignment: CDR1 SGHTA and CDR2 FQGTGA. V was trimmed by 5 bases and J by 9 bases, leaving 14 bases between them. CDR3 in amino acids: CASSVGGLSEQFF. Written as DNA, the CDR3 is TGTGCCAGCAGCGTTGGGGGACTCAGTGAGCAGTTCTTC.

The rearrangement uses TRBV19 and TRBJ1-2; 9 bases are a match to TRBD1. CDR3 length equals 13 residues. Trimming cost V 6 bases and J 8 bases; bases outside gene matches: 7. CDR1 and CDR2 (germline): LNHDA, SQIVND (reference sequence). CDR3 amino acids: CASRPGQGKGYTF. CDR3 in DNA: TGTGCCAGTAGGCCGGGACAGGGTAAAGGCTACACCTTC.

This chain links TRBV19 with TRBJ1-5, with D possibly matching TRBD1 (5 bases). Trimming pared 7 bases from V and 2 bases from J, leaving 9 bases between. The CDR3 is made up of 13 amino acids. Germline V gene sequence: CDR1 LNHDA, CDR2 SQIVND (reference sequence). The CDR3 spells CASTGGGNQPQHF. CDR3 DNA sequence: TGTGCCAGTACCGGGGGAGGCAATCAGCCCCAGCATTTT.

The chain combines TRBV6-6 with TRBJ1-1; TRBD1 matches at 8 bases. This CDR3 has 12 amino acids. Per germline, CDR1 MNHNY and CDR2 SVGAGI (reference sequence). With V trimmed by 6 bases and J by 7 bases, 4 bases remained unmatched. CDR3 nucleotide sequence: TGTGCCAGCAGCGGACAGGGTTTTGAAGCTTTCTTT. It is translated as CASSGQGFEAFF.

This chain connects TRBV30 to TRBJ1-1, with 7 bases identical to TRBD1. Losses at the gene ends were 6 bases for V and 0 bases for J; bases not matched to a gene: 13. The V gene's germline CDR1 is GTSNPN and CDR2 SVGIG (reference sequence). The CDR3 has 16 residues. CDR3 in amino acids: CACSQMDRSLNTEAFF. The CDR3 coding sequence is TGTGCCTGTTCACAAATGGACAGGTCCTTGAACACTGAAGCTTTCTTT.

The rearrangement links TRBV7-8 to TRBJ1-1; D is possibly TRBD1 (5 bases). CDR3 length equals 13 residues. CDR1 and CDR2 from the germline V gene are SGHVS and FQNEAQ. Trimming stripped 0 bases from V and 4 bases from J, with 6 bases between. The CDR3 region is CASSLAQGTEAFF. The DNA of the CDR3 is TGTGCCAGCAGCTTAGCTCAGGGCACTGAAGCTTTCTTT.

The chain combines TRBV4-3 with TRBJ2-2; TRBD2 agrees at 10 bases. Germline trimming cut 4 bases from V and 2 bases from J; bases unmatched to any gene: 7. This CDR3 contains 17 residues. The germline V gene has CDR1 LGHNA and CDR2 YSLEER. The CDR3 loop is CASSPAGTSENTGELFF. For the CDR3, the DNA is TGCGCCAGCAGCCCAGCTGGGACTAGCGAAAACACCGGGGAGCTGTTTTTT.

This chain uses TRBV9 with TRBJ1-4; D might be TRBD1 (5 bases). The CDR3 consists of 14 residues. The germline V gene has CDR1 SGDLS and CDR2 YYNGEE. Trimming removed 0 bases from V and 8 bases from J, with 11 bases in between. The chain's CDR3 is CASSVGGAHEKLFF. The DNA of the CDR3 is TGTGCCAGCAGCGTAGGAGGGGCGCACGAAAAACTGTTTTTT.

This clone showed up just once. This same CDR3 is encoded by further DNA sequences in the sample. The gene calls are TRBV27 and TRBJ2-3; D gene unclear. CDR3 size: 14 residues. V was cut by 6 bases and J by 2 bases, with 12 bases left in between. CDR1 and CDR2 from the germline V gene are MNHEY and SMNVEV (reference sequence). The CDR3 sequence is CASRPPSFTDTQYF. CDR3 sequence (DNA): TGTGCCAGCAGACCACCCAGTTTCACAGATACGCAGTATTTT.

The genes are TRBV11-2 and TRBJ2-7, with TRBD1 as a possible D gene (6 bases). Germline V CDR1 and CDR2: SGHAT, FQNNGV. The CDR3 runs to 14 residues. V lost 2 bases to trimming and J lost 3 bases, with 11 bases between them. The CDR3 DNA sequence: TGTGCCAGCAGCTTATCACACAGGGACTACGAGCAGTACTTC. Its translation is CASSLSHRDYEQYF. The whole variable domain, remainder taken from reference TRBV11-2 and TRBJ2-7, is EAGVAQSPRYKIIEKRQSVAFWCNPISGHATLYWYQQILGQGPKLLIQFQNNGVVDDSQLPKDRFSAERLKGVDSTLKIQPAKLEDSAVYLCASSLSHRDYEQYFGPGTRLTVT.

This chain links TRBV6-5 with TRBJ2-7; 14 bases match TRBD2. The CDR3 is made up of 15 amino acids. Germline loops: CDR1 MNHEY, CDR2 SVGAGI. V was pared by 4 bases and J by 4 bases, with 3 bases of the junction left unmatched. CDR3 protein: CASSWGLAGVYEQYF. CDR3 bases: TGTGCCAGCAGTTGGGGACTAGCGGGAGTTTACGAGCAGTACTTC.